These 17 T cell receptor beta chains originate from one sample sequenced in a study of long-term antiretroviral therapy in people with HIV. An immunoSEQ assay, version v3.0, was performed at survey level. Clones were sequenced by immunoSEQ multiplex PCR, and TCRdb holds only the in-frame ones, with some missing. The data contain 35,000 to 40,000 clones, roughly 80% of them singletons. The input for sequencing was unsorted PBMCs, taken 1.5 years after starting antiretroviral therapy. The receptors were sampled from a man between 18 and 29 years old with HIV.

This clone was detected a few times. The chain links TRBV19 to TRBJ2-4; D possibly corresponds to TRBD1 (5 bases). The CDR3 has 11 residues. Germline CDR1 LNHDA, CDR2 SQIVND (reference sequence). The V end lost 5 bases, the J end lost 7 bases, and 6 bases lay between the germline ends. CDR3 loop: CASSWGNIQYF. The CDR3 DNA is TGTGCCAGTAGTTGGGGCAACATTCAGTACTTC.

CDR3 DNA: TGCAGCGTTGAAGCTGGACCGCAGTCCTATGGCTACACCTTC. It translates to CSVEAGPQSYGYTF. The chain combines TRBV29-1 with TRBJ1-2; D ambiguous. The CDR3 length is 14 residues. Deletions cut 1 base from V and 4 bases from J, with 13 bases between. Germline V gene lookup returns CDR1 SQVTM and CDR2 ANQGSEA.

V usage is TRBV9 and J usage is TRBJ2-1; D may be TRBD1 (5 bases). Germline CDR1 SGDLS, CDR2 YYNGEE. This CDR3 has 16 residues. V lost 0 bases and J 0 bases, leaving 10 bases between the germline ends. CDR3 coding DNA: TGTGCCAGCAGCGTAGAGGACATTAGCTCCTACAATGAGCAGTTCTTC. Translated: CASSVEDISSYNEQFF.

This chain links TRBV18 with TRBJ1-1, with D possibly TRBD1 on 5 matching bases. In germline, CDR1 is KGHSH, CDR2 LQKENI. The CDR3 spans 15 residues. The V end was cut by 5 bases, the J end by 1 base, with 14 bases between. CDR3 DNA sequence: TGTGCCAGCTCAGAAGGAGGGACCTGGAACACTGAAGCTTTCTTT. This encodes CASSEGGTWNTEAFF.

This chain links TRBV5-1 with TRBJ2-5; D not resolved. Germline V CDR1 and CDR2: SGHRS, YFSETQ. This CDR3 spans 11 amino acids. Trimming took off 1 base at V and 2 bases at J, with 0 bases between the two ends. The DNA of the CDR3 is TGCGCCAGCAGCTTGCAAGAGACCCAGTACTTC. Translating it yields CASSLQETQYF. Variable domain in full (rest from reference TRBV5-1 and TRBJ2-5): KAGVTQTPRYLIKTRGQQVTLSCSPISGHRSVSWYQQTPGQGLQFLFEYFSETQRNKGNFPGRFSGRQFSNSRSEMNVSTLELGDSALYLCASSLQETQYFGPGTRLLVL.

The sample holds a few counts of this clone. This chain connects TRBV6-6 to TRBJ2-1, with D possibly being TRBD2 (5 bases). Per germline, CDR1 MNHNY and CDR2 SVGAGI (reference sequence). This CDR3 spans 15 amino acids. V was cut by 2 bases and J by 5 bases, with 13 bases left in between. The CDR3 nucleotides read TGTGCCAGCAGTTACCACCCTAGCAGCAACAATGAGCAGTTCTTC. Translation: CASSYHPSSNNEQFF.

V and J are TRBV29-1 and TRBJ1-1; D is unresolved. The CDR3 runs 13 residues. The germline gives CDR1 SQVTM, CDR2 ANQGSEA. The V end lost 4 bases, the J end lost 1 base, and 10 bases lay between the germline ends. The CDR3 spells CSVVAGGNTEAFF. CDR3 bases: TGCAGCGTTGTAGCCGGAGGGAACACTGAAGCTTTCTTT.

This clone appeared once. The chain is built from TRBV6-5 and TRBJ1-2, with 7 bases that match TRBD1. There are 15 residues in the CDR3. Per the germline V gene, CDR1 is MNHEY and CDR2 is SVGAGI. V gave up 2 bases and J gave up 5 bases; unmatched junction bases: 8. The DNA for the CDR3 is TGTGCCAGCAGTTACCGCCGGGACAGTCCTTATGGCTACACCTTC. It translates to CASSYRRDSPYGYTF.

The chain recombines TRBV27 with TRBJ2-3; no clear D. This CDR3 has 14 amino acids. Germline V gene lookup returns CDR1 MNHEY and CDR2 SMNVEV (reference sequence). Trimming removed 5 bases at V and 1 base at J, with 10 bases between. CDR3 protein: CASSPYFGTDTQYF. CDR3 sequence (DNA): TGTGCCAGCAGTCCCTACTTCGGCACAGATACGCAGTATTTT.

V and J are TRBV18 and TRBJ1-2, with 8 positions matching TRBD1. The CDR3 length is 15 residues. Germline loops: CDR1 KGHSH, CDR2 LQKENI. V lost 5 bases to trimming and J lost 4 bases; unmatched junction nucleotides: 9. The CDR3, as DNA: TGTGCCAGCTCAGTCGACAGGGGCAAGGGCTATGGCTACACCTTC. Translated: CASSVDRGKGYGYTF.

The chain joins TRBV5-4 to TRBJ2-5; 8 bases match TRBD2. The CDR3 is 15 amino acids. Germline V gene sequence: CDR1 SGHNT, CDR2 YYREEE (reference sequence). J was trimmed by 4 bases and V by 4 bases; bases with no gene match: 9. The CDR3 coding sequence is TGTGCCAGCAGCCAAAAAGCGGGAGAGGGAGAGACCCAGTACTTC. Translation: CASSQKAGEGETQYF.

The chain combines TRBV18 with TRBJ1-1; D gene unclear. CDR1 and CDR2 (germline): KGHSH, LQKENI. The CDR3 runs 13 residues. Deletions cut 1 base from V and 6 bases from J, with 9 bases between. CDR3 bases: TGTGCCAGCTCACCACACCCCCGAGCTGAAGCTTTCTTT. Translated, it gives CASSPHPRAEAFF.

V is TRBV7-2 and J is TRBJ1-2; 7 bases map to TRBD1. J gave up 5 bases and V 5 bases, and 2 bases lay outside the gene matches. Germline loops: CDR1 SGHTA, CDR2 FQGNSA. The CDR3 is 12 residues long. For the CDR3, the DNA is TGTGCCAGCAGCGCGACAGGGTATGGCTACACCTTC. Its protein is CASSATGYGYTF.

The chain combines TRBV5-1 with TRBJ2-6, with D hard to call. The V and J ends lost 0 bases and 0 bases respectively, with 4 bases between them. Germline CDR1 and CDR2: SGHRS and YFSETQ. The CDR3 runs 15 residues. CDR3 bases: TGCGCCAGCAGCTTGGGTGCCTCTGGGGCCAACGTCCTGACTTTC. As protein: CASSLGASGANVLTF.

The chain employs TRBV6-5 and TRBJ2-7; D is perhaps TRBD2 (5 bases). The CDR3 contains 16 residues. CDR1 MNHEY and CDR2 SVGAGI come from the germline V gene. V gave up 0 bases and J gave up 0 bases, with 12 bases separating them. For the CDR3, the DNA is TGTGCCAGCAGTTACTCGAGCGGCGAAAGCTCCTACGAGCAGTACTTC. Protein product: CASSYSSGESSYEQYF.

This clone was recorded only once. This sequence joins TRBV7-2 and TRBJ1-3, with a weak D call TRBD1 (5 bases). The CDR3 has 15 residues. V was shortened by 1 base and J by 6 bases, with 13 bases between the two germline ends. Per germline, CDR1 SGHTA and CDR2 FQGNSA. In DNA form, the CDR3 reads TGTGCCAGCAGCTTAGATCAGGGCAGGACAAACACCATATATTTT. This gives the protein CASSLDQGRTNTIYF. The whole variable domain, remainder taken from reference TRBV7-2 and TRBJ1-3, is GAGVSQSPSNKVTEKGKDVELRCDPISGHTALYWYRQSLGQGLEFLIYFQGNSAPDKSGLPSDRFSAERTGGSVSTLTIQRTQQEDSAVYLCASSLDQGRTNTIYFGEGSWLTVV.

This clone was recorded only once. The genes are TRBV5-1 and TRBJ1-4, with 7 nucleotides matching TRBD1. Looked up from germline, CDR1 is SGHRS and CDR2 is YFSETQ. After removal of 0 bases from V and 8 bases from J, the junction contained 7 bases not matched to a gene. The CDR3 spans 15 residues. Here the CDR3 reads CASSLEVQQGEKLFF. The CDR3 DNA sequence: TGCGCCAGCAGCTTGGAGGTCCAACAGGGGGAAAAACTGTTTTTT.